A single sample is the source of the 9 T cell receptor beta chains below, sequenced in a study of PD-L1 blockade in urothelial cancer. The assay was immunoSEQ multiplex PCR, and TCRdb's table has in-frame clones only and misses some. In the table there are 45,000 to 55,000 clones, about 90% of which are singletons. Specified time point: peripheral blood 6 weeks after treatment start. Sequenced here: PBMCs, sampled around atezolizumab (anti-PD-L1) treatment. The receptors come from a man between 60 and 75 years old with urothelial cancer.

The V call is TRBV11-2, the J call TRBJ2-5; the match to TRBD2 covers 10 bases. Germline V gene data show CDR1 as SGHAT and CDR2 as FQNNGV. The V gene end was trimmed by 5 bases and the J gene end by 3 bases; junction bases not matched to a gene: 6. The CDR3 has 15 residues. CDR3 sequence reads: CASSVSGGTKETQYF. Here the CDR3 DNA reads TGTGCCAGCAGCGTTAGCGGGGGGACCAAAGAGACCCAGTACTTC.

The chain couples TRBV4-1 to TRBJ2-2, with a tentative D call TRBD1 (5 bases). Per the germline V gene, CDR1 is MGHRA and CDR2 is YSYEKL. V lost 1 base to trimming and J lost 5 bases, with 11 bases between them. The CDR3 has 15 amino acids. CDR3 loop: CASSQVSRETGELFF. CDR3 nucleotides: TGCGCCAGCAGCCAAGTATCCAGGGAAACCGGGGAGCTGTTTTTT.

J is TRBJ2-2 and V is TRBV30; 10 bases map to TRBD2. Trimming removed 4 bases from V and 6 bases from J; junction bases left unmatched: 5. The CDR3 runs to 14 residues. Looked up from germline, CDR1 is GTSNPN and CDR2 is SVGIG (reference sequence). Written as DNA, the CDR3 is TGTGCCTGGAATCCGGGACTAGCGTCCGGGGAGCTGTTTTTT. Translated, it gives CAWNPGLASGELFF.

The chain recombines TRBV7-3 with TRBJ1-6, with D possibly being TRBD1 (5 bases). The CDR3 spans 15 residues. Germline CDR1 and CDR2: SGHTA and FQGTGA. V lost 0 bases, J lost 8 bases, and 11 bases lay in between. The CDR3 loop reads CASSLTGGGYSPLHF. The CDR3 nucleotides read TGTGCCAGCAGCTTAACGGGGGGAGGTTATTCACCCCTCCACTTT.

V usage is TRBV6-5 and J usage is TRBJ1-4, with 7 nucleotides matching TRBD1. Unmatched junction bases numbered 2, after V lost 2 bases and J lost 2 bases. Germline V gene data show CDR1 as MNHEY and CDR2 as SVGAGI. The CDR3 runs to 15 residues. The CDR3 region is CASSYTTGTNEKLFF. The CDR3, as DNA: TGTGCCAGCAGTTACACGACAGGGACTAATGAAAAACTGTTTTTT.

The sample holds a few counts of this clone. The chain has TRBV7-9 and TRBJ2-2; 8 nucleotides agree with TRBD1. This CDR3 contains 15 residues. With 1 base clipped from V and 4 bases from J, the junction kept 2 bases outside the gene matches. Germline values: CDR1 SEHNR, CDR2 FQNEAQ (reference sequence). The chain's CDR3 is CASSLDRGATGELFF. DNA of the CDR3: TGTGCCAGCAGCTTAGACAGGGGGGCCACCGGGGAGCTGTTTTTT.

This clone was counted between two and nine times. V usage is TRBV5-6 and J usage is TRBJ1-3; D is perhaps TRBD1 (5 bases). Germline loops: CDR1 SGHDT, CDR2 YYEEEE. This CDR3 spans 14 amino acids. V lost 1 base and J 5 bases, leaving 10 bases between the germline ends. Written as DNA, the CDR3 is TGTGCCAGCAGCTTGTATTCGGACAGAAACACCATATATTTT. This encodes CASSLYSDRNTIYF.

The chain links TRBV6-5 to TRBJ2-5; the match to TRBD2 covers 11 bases. Germline CDR1 reads MNHEY; CDR2 reads SVGAGI. The CDR3 spans 15 residues. The J segment lost 3 bases and the V segment lost 4 bases, leaving 4 bases of the junction unmatched. The CDR3 loop reads CASSSVAGGEETQYF. The CDR3, as DNA: TGTGCCAGCAGTTCGGTAGCGGGGGGGGAAGAGACCCAGTACTTC.

V is TRBV5-6 and J is TRBJ1-5; a weak D match, TRBD1 (5 bases). Germline loops: CDR1 SGHDT, CDR2 YYEEEE. V was cut by 1 base and J by 9 bases, with 20 bases left in between. This CDR3 is 16 amino acids long. The CDR3 DNA sequence: TGTGCCAGCAGCTTGACTACGTCAGGGCGGGGGTTGCCCCAGCATTTT. It encodes CASSLTTSGRGLPQHF.